This T cell receptor (beta chain) originates from a study of cytomegalovirus exposure and HLA in healthy donors. Points from the study as a whole: In vitro data verified a few CMV-associated chains as specific for CMV antigens. Subsequent analysis revealed that first-cohort TCR clusters tended to co-occur in the 110 or so validation repertoires.

With respect to this clone: Its matching antigen is unknown.

This CDR3 has 14 amino acids. V trimming: 4 bases; J trimming: 3 bases; junction bases outside the gene matches: 5. Germline V gene data show CDR1 as MNHEY and CDR2 as SMNVEV (reference sequence). Produced via immunoSEQ multiplex PCR; TCRdb's table is partial and in-frame only. The table has 200,000 or so clones, around four fifths seen once; the top ten hold more than 6.5%. Material: PBMCs. The chain uses TRBV27 and TRBJ2-7; 8 bases line up with TRBD2. The origin of this receptor is a man in his late teens or twenties in good health and CMV-seropositive. The CDR3 nucleotides are TGTGCCAGCAGTTCACTAGCGGTAGGCTACGAGCAGTACTTC. Its protein is CASSSLAVGYEQYF.